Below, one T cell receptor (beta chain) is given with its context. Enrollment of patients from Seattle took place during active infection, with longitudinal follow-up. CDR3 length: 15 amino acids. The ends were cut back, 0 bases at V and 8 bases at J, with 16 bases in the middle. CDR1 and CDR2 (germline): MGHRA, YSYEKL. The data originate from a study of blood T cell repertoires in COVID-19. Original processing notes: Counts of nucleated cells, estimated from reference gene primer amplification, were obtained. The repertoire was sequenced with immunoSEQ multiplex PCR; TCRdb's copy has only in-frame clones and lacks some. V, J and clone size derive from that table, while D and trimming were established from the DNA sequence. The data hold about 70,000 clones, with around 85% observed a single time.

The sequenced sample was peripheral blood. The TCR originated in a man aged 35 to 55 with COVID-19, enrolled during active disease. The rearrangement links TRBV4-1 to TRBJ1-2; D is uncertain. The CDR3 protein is CASSQDPAVVWGYTF. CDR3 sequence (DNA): TGCGCCAGCAGCCAAGATCCAGCGGTTGTGTGGGGCTACACCTTC.